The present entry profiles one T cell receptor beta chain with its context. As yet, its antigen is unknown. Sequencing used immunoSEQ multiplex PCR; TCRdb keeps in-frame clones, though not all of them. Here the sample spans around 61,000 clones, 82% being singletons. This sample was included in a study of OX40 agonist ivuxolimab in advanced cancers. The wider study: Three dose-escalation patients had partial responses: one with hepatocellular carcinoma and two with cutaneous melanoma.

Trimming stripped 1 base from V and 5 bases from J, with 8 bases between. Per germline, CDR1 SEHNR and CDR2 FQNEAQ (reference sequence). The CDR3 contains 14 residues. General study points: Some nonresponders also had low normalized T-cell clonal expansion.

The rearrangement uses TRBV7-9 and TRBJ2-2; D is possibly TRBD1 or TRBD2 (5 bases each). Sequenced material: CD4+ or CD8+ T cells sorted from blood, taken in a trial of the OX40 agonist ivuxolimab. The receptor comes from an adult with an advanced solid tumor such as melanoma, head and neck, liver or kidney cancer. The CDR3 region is CASSLGDRTGELFF. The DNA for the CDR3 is TGTGCCAGCAGCTTAGGGGACCGAACCGGGGAGCTGTTTTTT.